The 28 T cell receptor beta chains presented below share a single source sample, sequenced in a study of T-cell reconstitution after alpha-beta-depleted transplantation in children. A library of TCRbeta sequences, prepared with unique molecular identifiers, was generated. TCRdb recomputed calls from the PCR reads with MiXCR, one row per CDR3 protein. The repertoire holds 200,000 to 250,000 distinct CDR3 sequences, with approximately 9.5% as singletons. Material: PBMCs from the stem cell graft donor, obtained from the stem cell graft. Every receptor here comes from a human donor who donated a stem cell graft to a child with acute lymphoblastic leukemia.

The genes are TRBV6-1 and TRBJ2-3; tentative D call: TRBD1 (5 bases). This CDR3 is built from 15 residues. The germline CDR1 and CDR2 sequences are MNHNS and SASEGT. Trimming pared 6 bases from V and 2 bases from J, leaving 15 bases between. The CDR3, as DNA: TGTGCCAGCAGGAAGGGGCCGGACCACACAGATACGCAGTATTTT. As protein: CASRKGPDHTDTQYF.

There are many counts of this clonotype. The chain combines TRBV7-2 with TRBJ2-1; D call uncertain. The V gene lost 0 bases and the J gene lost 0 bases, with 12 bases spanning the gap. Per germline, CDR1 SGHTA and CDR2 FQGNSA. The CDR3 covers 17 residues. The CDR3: CASSLAWRQSSYNEQFF. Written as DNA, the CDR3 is TGTGCCAGCAGCTTAGCGTGGCGGCAAAGCTCCTACAATGAGCAGTTCTTC.

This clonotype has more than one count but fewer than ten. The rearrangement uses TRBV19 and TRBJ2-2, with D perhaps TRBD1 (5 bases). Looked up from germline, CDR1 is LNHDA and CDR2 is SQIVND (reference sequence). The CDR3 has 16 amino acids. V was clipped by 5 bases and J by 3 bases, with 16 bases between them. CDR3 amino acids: CASSATRTPHTGELFF. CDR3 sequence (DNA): TGTGCCAGTAGTGCAACCCGGACACCCCACACCGGGGAGCTGTTTTTT.

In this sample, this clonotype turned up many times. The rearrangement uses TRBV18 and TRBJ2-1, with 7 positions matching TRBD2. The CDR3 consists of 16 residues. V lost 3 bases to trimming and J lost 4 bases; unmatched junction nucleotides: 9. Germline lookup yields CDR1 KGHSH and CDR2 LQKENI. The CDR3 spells CASSPNALRGYNEQFF. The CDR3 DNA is TGTGCCAGCTCACCGAACGCACTGCGGGGGTACAATGAGCAGTTCTTC.

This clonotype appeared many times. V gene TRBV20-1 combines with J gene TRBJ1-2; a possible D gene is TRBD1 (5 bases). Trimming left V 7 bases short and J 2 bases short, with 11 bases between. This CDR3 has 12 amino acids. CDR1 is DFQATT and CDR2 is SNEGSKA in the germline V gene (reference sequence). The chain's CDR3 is CSVQGLNYGYTF. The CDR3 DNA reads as TGCAGTGTTCAGGGCCTAAACTATGGCTACACCTTC.

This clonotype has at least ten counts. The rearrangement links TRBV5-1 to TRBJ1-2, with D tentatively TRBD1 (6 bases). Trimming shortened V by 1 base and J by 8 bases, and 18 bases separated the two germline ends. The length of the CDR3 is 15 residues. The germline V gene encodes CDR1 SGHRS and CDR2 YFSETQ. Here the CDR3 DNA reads TGCGCCAGCAGCTTGACAGGGCCTGCGACGAGCGGCTACACCTTC. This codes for CASSLTGPATSGYTF.

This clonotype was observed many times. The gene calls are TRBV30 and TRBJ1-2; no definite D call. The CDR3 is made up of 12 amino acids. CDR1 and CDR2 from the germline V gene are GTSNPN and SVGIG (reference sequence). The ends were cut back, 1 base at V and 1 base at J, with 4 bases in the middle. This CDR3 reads CAWSASNYGYTF. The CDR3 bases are TGTGCCTGGAGTGCCAGTAACTATGGCTACACCTTC.

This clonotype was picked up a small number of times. In nucleotides, the CDR3 is TGTGCCATCAGTGAGTTCGGTGGACAGGGAGGAGACGAGCAGTACTTC. Amino acid sequence: CAISEFGGQGGDEQYF. This chain links TRBV10-3 with TRBJ2-7; 8 positions match TRBD1. V lost 1 base and J lost 5; bases outside the gene matches: 10. Per the germline V gene, CDR1 is ENHRY and CDR2 is SYGVKD. The CDR3 sequence is 16 residues long.

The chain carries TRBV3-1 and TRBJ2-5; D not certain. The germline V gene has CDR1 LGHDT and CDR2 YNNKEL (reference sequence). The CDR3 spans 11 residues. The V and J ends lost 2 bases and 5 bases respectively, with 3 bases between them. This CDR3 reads CASSQPETQYF. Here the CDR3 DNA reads TGTGCCAGCAGCCAACCGGAGACCCAGTACTTC.

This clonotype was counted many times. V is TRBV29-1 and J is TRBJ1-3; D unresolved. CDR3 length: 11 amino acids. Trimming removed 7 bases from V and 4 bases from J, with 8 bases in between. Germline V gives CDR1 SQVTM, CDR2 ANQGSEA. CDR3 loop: CSADGGNTIYF. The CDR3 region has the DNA TGCAGCGCTGACGGCGGAAACACCATATATTTT.

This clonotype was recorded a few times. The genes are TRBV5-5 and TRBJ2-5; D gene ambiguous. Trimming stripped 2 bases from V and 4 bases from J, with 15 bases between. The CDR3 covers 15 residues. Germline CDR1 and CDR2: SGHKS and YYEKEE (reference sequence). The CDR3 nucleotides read TGTGCCAGCAGCTTTCGGCCCGGGTCTTCAGAGACCCAGTACTTC. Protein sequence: CASSFRPGSSETQYF.

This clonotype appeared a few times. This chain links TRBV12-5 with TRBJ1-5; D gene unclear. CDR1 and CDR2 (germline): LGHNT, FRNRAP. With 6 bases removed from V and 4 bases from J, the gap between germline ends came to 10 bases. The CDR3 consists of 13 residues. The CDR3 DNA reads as TGTGCTAGTGGGGATTCCTTTAATCAGCCCCAGCATTTT. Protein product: CASGDSFNQPQHF.

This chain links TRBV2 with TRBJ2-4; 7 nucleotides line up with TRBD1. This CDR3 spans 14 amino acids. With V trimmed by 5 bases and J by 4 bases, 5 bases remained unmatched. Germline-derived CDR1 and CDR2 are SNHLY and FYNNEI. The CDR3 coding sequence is TGTGCCAGCAGTCTCAGACAGGGAAAAAACATTCAGTACTTC. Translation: CASSLRQGKNIQYF.

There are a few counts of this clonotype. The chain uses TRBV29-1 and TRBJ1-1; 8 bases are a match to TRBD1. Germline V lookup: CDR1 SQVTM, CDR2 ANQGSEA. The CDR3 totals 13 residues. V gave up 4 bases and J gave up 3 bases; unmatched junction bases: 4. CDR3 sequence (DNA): TGCAGCGTTGTGGGACAGGAGTACACTGAAGCTTTCTTT. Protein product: CSVVGQEYTEAFF.

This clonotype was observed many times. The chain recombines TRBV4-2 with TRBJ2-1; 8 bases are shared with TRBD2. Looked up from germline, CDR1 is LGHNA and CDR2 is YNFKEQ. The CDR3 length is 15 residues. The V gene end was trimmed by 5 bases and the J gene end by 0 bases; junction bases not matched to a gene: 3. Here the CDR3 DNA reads TGTGCCAGCAGCGCCGGGACTAGCTCCTACAATGAGCAGTTCTTC. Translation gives CASSAGTSSYNEQFF.

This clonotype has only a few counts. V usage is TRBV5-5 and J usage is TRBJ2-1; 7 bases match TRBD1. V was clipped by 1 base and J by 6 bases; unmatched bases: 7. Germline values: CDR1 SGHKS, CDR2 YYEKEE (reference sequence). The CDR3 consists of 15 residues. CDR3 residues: CASSLHRDRTNEQFF. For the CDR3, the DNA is TGTGCCAGCAGCTTGCATCGGGACAGAACCAATGAGCAGTTCTTC.

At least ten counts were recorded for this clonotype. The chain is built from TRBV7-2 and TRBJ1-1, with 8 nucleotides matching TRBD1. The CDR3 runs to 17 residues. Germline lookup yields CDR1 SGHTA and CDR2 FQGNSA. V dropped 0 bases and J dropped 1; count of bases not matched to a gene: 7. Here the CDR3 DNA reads TGTGCCAGCAGCTTAGCGAAGTTTGGGACAGGGAACACTGAAGCTTTCTTT. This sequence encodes CASSLAKFGTGNTEAFF.

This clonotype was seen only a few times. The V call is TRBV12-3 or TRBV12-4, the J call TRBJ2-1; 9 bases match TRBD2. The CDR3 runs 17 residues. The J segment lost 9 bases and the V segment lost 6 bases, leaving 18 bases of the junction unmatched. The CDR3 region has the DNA TGTGCCAGCAGCCCACGGCGGGGGGGTCAACGTTCTGTTGAGCAGTTCTTC. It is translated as CASSPRRGGQRSVEQFF.

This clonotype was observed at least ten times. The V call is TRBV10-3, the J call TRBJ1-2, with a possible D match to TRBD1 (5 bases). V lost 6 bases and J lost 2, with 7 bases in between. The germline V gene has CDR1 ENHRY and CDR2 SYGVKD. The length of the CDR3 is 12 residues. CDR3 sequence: CAISDSNYGYTF. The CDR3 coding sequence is TGTGCCATCAGCGACAGCAACTATGGCTACACCTTC.

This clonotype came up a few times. CDR3 protein: CASSYRGRGTLKAFF. CDR3 DNA sequence: TGTGCCAGCAGTTACCGCGGCCGGGGAACACTGAAAGCTTTCTTT. The J gene is TRBJ1-1, the V gene TRBV6-5, with no clear D. V lost 2 bases to trimming and J lost 9 bases, with 19 bases between them. Germline V gene lookup returns CDR1 MNHEY and CDR2 SVGAGI. The CDR3 length is 15 residues.

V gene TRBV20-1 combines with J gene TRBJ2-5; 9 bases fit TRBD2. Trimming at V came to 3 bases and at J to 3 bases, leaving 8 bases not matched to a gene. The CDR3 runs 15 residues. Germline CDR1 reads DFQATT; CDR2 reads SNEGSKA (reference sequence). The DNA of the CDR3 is TGCAGTGCTAGTGAGGTAGCGGGGGCTAAAGAGACCCAGTACTTC. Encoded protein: CSASEVAGAKETQYF.

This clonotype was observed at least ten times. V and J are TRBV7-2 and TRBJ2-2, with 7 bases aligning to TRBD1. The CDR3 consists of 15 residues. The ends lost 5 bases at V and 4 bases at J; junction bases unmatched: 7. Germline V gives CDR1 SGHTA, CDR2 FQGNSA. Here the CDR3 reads CASSVDRVSTGELFF. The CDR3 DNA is TGTGCCAGCAGCGTAGACAGGGTTAGCACCGGGGAGCTGTTTTTT. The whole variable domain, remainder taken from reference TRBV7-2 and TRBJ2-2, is GAGVSQSPSNKVTEKGKDVELRCDPISGHTALYWYRQSLGQGLEFLIYFQGNSAPDKSGLPSDRFSAERTGGSVSTLTIQRTQQEDSAVYLCASSVDRVSTGELFFGEGSRLTVL.

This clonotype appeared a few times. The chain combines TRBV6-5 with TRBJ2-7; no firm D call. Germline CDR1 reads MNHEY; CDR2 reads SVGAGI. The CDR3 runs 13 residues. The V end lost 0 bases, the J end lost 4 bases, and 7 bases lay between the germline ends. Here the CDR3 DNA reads TGTGCCAGCAGTTACTCGAGGCAATACGAGCAGTACTTC. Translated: CASSYSRQYEQYF.

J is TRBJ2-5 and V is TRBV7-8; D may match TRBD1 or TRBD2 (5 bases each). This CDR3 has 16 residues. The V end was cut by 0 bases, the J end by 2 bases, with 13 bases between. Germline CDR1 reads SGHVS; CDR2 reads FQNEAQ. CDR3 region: CASSLATGTYQETQYF. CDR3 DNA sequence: TGTGCCAGCAGCTTAGCAACCGGGACCTATCAAGAGACCCAGTACTTC.

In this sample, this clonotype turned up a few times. The CDR3 is CASSLALSGAVTDTQYF. Written as DNA, the CDR3 is TGTGCCAGCAGCTTGGCCCTCTCGGGGGCTGTCACAGATACGCAGTATTTT. The chain recombines TRBV5-5 with TRBJ2-3, with D perhaps assigned TRBD1 or TRBD2 (6 bases each). V was clipped by 0 bases and J by 2 bases, with 16 bases between them. The CDR3 is 17 amino acids. Germline CDR1 and CDR2: SGHKS and YYEKEE (reference sequence).

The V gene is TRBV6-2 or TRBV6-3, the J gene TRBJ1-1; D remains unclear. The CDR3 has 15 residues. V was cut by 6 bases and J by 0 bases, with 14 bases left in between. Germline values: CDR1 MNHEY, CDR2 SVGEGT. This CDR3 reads CASRKYASMNTEAFF. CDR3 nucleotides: TGTGCCAGCAGGAAATACGCCTCGATGAACACTGAAGCTTTCTTT.

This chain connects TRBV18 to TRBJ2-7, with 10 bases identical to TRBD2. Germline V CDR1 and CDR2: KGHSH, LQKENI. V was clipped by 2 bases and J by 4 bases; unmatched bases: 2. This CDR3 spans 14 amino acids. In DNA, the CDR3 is TGTGCCAGCTCACCAGCGACTAGCGGGTACGAGCAGTACTTC. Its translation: CASSPATSGYEQYF.

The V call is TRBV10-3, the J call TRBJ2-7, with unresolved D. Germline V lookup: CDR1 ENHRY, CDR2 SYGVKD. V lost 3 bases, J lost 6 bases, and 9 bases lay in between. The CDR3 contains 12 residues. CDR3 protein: CAISDNGVEQYF. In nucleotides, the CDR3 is TGTGCCATCAGTGATAATGGGGTCGAGCAGTACTTC.